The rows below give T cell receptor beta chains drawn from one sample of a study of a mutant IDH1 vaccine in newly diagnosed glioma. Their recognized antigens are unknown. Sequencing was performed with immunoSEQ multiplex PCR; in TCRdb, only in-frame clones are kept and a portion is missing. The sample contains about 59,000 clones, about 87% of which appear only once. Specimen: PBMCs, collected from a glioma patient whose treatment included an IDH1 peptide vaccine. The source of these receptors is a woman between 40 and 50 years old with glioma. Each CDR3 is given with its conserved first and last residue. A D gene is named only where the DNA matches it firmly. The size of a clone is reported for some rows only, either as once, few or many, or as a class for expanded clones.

DNA: TGTGCCACCCGCGAGGGTTGGAACACTGAAGCTTTCTTT
CDR3: CATREGWNTEAFF
J: TRBJ1-1
D: NA
V: TRBV15
size: NA

DNA: TGTGCCAGTAGTAGACCCATTACCGGGACGGAAACCTACGAGCAGTACTTC
CDR3: CASSRPITGTETYEQYF
J: TRBJ2-7
D: NA
V: TRBV19
size: NA

DNA: TGTGCCAGCAATTCGGGACAGGCTGGGAGCACTGAAGCTTTCTTT
CDR3: CASNSGQAGSTEAFF
J: TRBJ1-1
D: TRBD1
V: TRBV27
size: NA

DNA: TGCGCCAGCAGCCGACCGCAGGGTGGTAGCGGTGAGCAGTTCTTC
CDR3: CASSRPQGGSGEQFF
J: TRBJ2-1
D: NA
V: TRBV10-2
size: NA

DNA: TGTGCCAGCAGCTTGTCCCCGGTCCCACCGTACACCTTC
CDR3: CASSLSPVPPYTF
J: TRBJ1-2
D: NA
V: TRBV5-6
size: NA

DNA: TGTGCCAGCAGCTTGGAAAGGGGGGTGAACACTGAAGCTTTCTTT
CDR3: CASSLERGVNTEAFF
J: TRBJ1-1
D: NA
V: TRBV5-4
size: NA

DNA: TGCGCCAGCAGCTTGATGGGAACCGGGGAGCTGTTTTTT
CDR3: CASSLMGTGELFF
J: TRBJ2-2
D: NA
V: TRBV5-1
size: few

DNA: TGTGCCAGCAGCGTAGATGGGACAGGGAGGACCGGGGAGCTGTTTTTT
CDR3: CASSVDGTGRTGELFF
J: TRBJ2-2
D: TRBD1
V: TRBV9
size: few

DNA: TGTGCCTGGAGTCCTCAAAGAGATACGCAGTATTTT
CDR3: CAWSPQRDTQYF
J: TRBJ2-3
D: NA
V: TRBV30
size: NA

DNA: TGTGCCAGCAGTCCTCTAGGGACCGAGAATGAAAAACTGTTTTTT
CDR3: CASSPLGTENEKLFF
J: TRBJ1-4
D: NA
V: TRBV7-8
size: NA

DNA: TGTGCTAGTGGTTTGGCCGCAGAGACCCAGTACTTC
CDR3: CASGLAAETQYF
J: TRBJ2-5
D: NA
V: TRBV12-5
size: NA

DNA: TGCAGCGTTGGGGATGTCGATGAGCAGTTCTTC
CDR3: CSVGDVDEQFF
J: TRBJ2-1
D: NA
V: TRBV29-1
size: NA

DNA: TGTGCCAGCAGCTTGCCAGAAAGCTACGAGCAGTACTTC
CDR3: CASSLPESYEQYF
J: TRBJ2-7
D: NA
V: TRBV5-4
size: NA

DNA: TGTGCCAGTAGTATGGACCCCCCCCAGACTTATAGCAATCAGCCCCAGCATTTT
CDR3: CASSMDPPQTYSNQPQHF
J: TRBJ1-5
D: NA
V: TRBV19
size: NA

DNA: TGTGCCAGCAGCTCGGGACTGGAGTTTTTAGGTAATGAGCAGTTCTTC
CDR3: CASSSGLEFLGNEQFF
J: TRBJ2-1
D: NA
V: TRBV7-2
size: NA

DNA: TGCGCCAGCAGCCCGGGCGACAAGTACCAAGAGACCCAGTACTTC
CDR3: CASSPGDKYQETQYF
J: TRBJ2-5
D: NA
V: TRBV5-1
size: NA

DNA: TGTGCCAGCAGATCAACAGGGGCGGGCGGCTACACCTTC
CDR3: CASRSTGAGGYTF
J: TRBJ1-2
D: TRBD1
V: TRBV6-5
size: NA

DNA: TGTGCCAGCAGTGAATATTCCGCAGCGGATAACTATGGCTACACCTTC
CDR3: CASSEYSAADNYGYTF
J: TRBJ1-2
D: NA
V: TRBV25-1
size: NA

DNA: TGTGCCAGCAGCCCGGGACAGGATAATTCACCCCTCCACTTT
CDR3: CASSPGQDNSPLHF
J: TRBJ1-6
D: TRBD1
V: TRBV7-9
size: NA

DNA: TGTGCCAGCAGTCCTCTGGACAGCCGAGTTAACTATGGCTACACCTTC
CDR3: CASSPLDSRVNYGYTF
J: TRBJ1-2
D: NA
V: TRBV28
size: NA

DNA: TGTGCCAGCAGCTTAGATTCCGGCAGGGTAAACTATGGCTACACCTTC
CDR3: CASSLDSGRVNYGYTF
J: TRBJ1-2
D: NA
V: TRBV7-9
size: NA

DNA: TGCACCAGCAGCATGGACACTGAGAACACTGAAGCTTTCTTT
CDR3: CTSSMDTENTEAFF
J: TRBJ1-1
D: NA
V: TRBV1
size: NA

DNA: TGTGCCAGCAGTGACCTCGAAGGGGGGAGGGAGCAGTTCTTC
CDR3: CASSDLEGGREQFF
J: TRBJ2-1
D: NA
V: TRBV2
size: NA

DNA: TGCGCCAGCAGCCAAGGGCCCCTAAAGGGCTACACCTTC
CDR3: CASSQGPLKGYTF
J: TRBJ1-2
D: NA
V: TRBV4-1
size: NA

DNA: TGTGCCAGCAGGATCAGGGGGACCACTGAAGCTTTCTTT
CDR3: CASRIRGTTEAFF
J: TRBJ1-1
D: TRBD1
V: TRBV5-8
size: NA

DNA: TGTGCCTGGAGTTTAGGGGAGACCCAGTACTTC
CDR3: CAWSLGETQYF
J: TRBJ2-5
D: NA
V: TRBV30
size: NA

DNA: TGTGCCAGCTCTCCCGGGACGAACAATGGCTACACCTTC
CDR3: CASSPGTNNGYTF
J: TRBJ1-2
D: NA
V: TRBV12-1
size: NA

DNA: TGCGCCAGCAGCCTTAGGACTAGCGGGGGGTCCGGAGAGACCCAGTACTTC
CDR3: CASSLRTSGGSGETQYF
J: TRBJ2-5
D: TRBD2
V: TRBV4-1
size: NA

DNA: TGTGCCAGCTCCCAGGGGGGGGTGAACACTGAAGCTTTCTTT
CDR3: CASSQGGVNTEAFF
J: TRBJ1-1
D: TRBD1
V: TRBV18
size: NA

DNA: TGCGCCAGCAGTGGACAGGGCAATGAGCAGTTCTTC
CDR3: CASSGQGNEQFF
J: TRBJ2-1
D: TRBD1
V: TRBV10-1
size: NA

DNA: TGCGCCAGCAGCTTGGACGGGAAGCCTAACGAGCAGTACTTC
CDR3: CASSLDGKPNEQYF
J: TRBJ2-7
D: NA
V: TRBV5-1
size: NA

DNA: TGTGCCAGCAGCTTAGAAGGGGCTCGCAATCAGCCCCAGCATTTT
CDR3: CASSLEGARNQPQHF
J: TRBJ1-5
D: NA
V: TRBV7-2
size: NA

DNA: TGTGCCAGCAGGGAGGGGCAGGGGTTGGAAAAAACTGAAGCTTTCTTT
CDR3: CASREGQGLEKTEAFF
J: TRBJ1-1
D: NA
V: TRBV7-8
size: NA

DNA: TGTGCCAGCAGTGGGGGGGGGTCGGTGAGTGGAAACACCATATATTTT
CDR3: CASSGGGSVSGNTIYF
J: TRBJ1-3
D: NA
V: TRBV6-1
size: once

DNA: TGTGCCAGCAGCTTCGACAGGGATCAGCCCCAGCATTTT
CDR3: CASSFDRDQPQHF
J: TRBJ1-5
D: TRBD1
V: TRBV2
size: once